These 4 T cell receptor beta chains were all obtained from the same sample, sequenced in a study of T cell responses to AZD1222 COVID-19 vaccine. TCRdb's table, derived via immunoSEQ multiplex PCR, lists solely in-frame clones and lacks some. This sample has approximately 110,000 clones, with about nine tenths found just once. This specimen consisted of peripheral blood, obtained on day 0 of AZD1222 vaccination. All receptors derive from an adult in good health.

The genes are TRBV10-3 and TRBJ1-6; D perhaps matches TRBD1 (5 bases). Germline loops: CDR1 ENHRY, CDR2 SYGVKD. The CDR3 covers 14 residues. V dropped 1 base and J dropped 9 bases, with 10 bases sitting between them. The CDR3, as DNA: TGTGCCATCAGTGAGTGGGCCGGGGGTTCACCCCTCCACTTT. Protein product: CAISEWAGGSPLHF.

V is TRBV18 and J is TRBJ1-5; D is unresolved. Germline V gene data show CDR1 as KGHSH and CDR2 as LQKENI. This CDR3 comprises 13 residues. With 6 bases removed from V and 1 base from J, the gap between germline ends came to 7 bases. CDR3 bases: TGTGCCAGCTCTCAATCGAGCAATCAGCCCCAGCATTTT. Its translation is CASSQSSNQPQHF. Full variable domain (remainder filled in from reference TRBV18 and TRBJ1-5): NAGVMQNPRHLVRRRGQEARLRCSPMKGHSHVYWYRQLPEEGLKFMVYLQKENIIDESGMPKERFSAEFPKEGPSILRIQQVVRGDSAAYFCASSQSSNQPQHFGDGTRLSIL.

The chain couples TRBV27 to TRBJ2-3; 8 bases match TRBD2. CDR1 is MNHEY and CDR2 is SMNVEV in the germline V gene (reference sequence). J was trimmed by 4 bases and V by 1 base; bases with no gene match: 7. This CDR3 contains 16 residues. The CDR3 protein is CASSLYPSGLADTQYF. DNA for the CDR3: TGTGCCAGCAGTTTATATCCTAGCGGGTTGGCAGATACGCAGTATTTT.

The chain recombines TRBV5-4 with TRBJ2-1, with 10 bases fitting TRBD1. The V gene's germline CDR1 is SGHNT and CDR2 YYREEE (reference sequence). Trimming removed 6 bases from V and 4 bases from J; junction bases left unmatched: 4. This CDR3 is 14 amino acids long. This CDR3 reads CASIPGQGYNEQFF. The CDR3 nucleotides are TGTGCCAGCATCCCGGGACAGGGGTACAATGAGCAGTTCTTC.